These 9 T cell receptor beta chains share one sample of origin, sequenced in a study of spatial heterogeneity in lung cancer. Time point meaning: sample taken at primary tumor resection. Their antigen targets remain unknown. Study conclusions and caveats: Counts that tracked tumor mutation counts were those of expanded intratumoral alpha and beta TCRs.

TCRdb re-derived calls from the 5' RACE reads in MiXCR, one entry per CDR3 protein. Here the sample spans 15,000 to 20,000 distinct CDR3 sequences, roughly 5.8% being singletons. The source was lung tumor tissue, collected at surgery. These receptors all stem from a female donor with early-stage non-small cell lung cancer.

In this sample, this clonotype turned up many times. The chain employs TRBV18 and TRBJ2-7; D tentatively fits TRBD1 or TRBD2 (7 bases each). This CDR3 is built from 15 residues. V was cut by 0 bases and J by 2 bases, with 11 bases left in between. Germline V lookup: CDR1 KGHSH, CDR2 LQKENI. The CDR3 region is CASSPPAGQPYEQYF. The CDR3 region has the DNA TGTGCCAGCTCACCACCAGCGGGACAGCCCTACGAGCAGTACTTC.

The chain recombines TRBV20-1 with TRBJ2-3, with 9 bases identical to TRBD2. Germline V gene data show CDR1 as DFQATT and CDR2 as SNEGSKA (reference sequence). The trim removed 0 bases at V and 4 bases at J, leaving 5 bases unmatched. The CDR3 totals 15 residues. The CDR3 DNA reads TGCAGTGCTAGAGACCCTAGCGGGAACGCAGATACGCAGTATTTT. It specifies CSARDPSGNADTQYF.

This clonotype was observed at least ten times. The chain uses TRBV18 and TRBJ2-6; maybe TRBD1 (6 bases). Trimming removed 3 bases from V and 0 bases from J, with 15 bases in between. The CDR3 spans 18 residues. Per germline, CDR1 KGHSH and CDR2 LQKENI. CDR3 nucleotide sequence: TGTGCCAGCTCACCCAGAGCAGGGGAACTCTCTGGGGCCAACGTCCTGACTTTC. Its protein is CASSPRAGELSGANVLTF.

This clonotype was observed at least ten times. The gene calls are TRBV20-1 and TRBJ1-1; tentatively, D is TRBD1 (6 bases). From germline, CDR1 is DFQATT and CDR2 SNEGSKA (reference sequence). This CDR3 is 12 amino acids long. V was trimmed by 3 bases and J by 5 bases, leaving 10 bases between them. The CDR3 sequence is CSASGGRTEAFF. Here the CDR3 DNA reads TGCAGTGCTAGTGGGGGGCGGACTGAAGCTTTCTTT.

This clonotype has at least ten counts. The V call is TRBV12-3 or TRBV12-4, the J call TRBJ2-2; D ambiguous. The CDR3 loop spans 14 amino acids. V lost 2 bases and J 0 bases, leaving 4 bases between the germline ends. The CDR3 reads CASSLLPNTGELFF. The CDR3 DNA sequence: TGTGCCAGCAGTTTATTGCCGAACACCGGGGAGCTGTTTTTT.

This clonotype was observed a few times. The CDR3 DNA is TGTGCCAGCAGTTTACGGCAGGGAGGCGAGACCCAGTACTTC. It yields the protein CASSLRQGGETQYF. The chain joins TRBV12-3 or TRBV12-4 to TRBJ2-5; D possibly corresponds to TRBD2 (6 bases). The CDR3 covers 14 residues. V was clipped by 2 bases and J by 5 bases, with 12 bases between them.

This rearrangement joins TRBV5-5 to TRBJ2-1; D is ambiguous. The ends were cut back, 3 bases at V and 8 bases at J, with 12 bases in the middle. CDR3 length equals 13 residues. In germline, CDR1 is SGHKS, CDR2 YYEKEE (reference sequence). The CDR3 sequence: CASSSAGWYEQFF. The DNA for the CDR3 is TGTGCCAGCAGCTCAGCCGGGTGGTATGAGCAGTTCTTC.

A few counts support this clonotype. V gene TRBV14 combines with J gene TRBJ1-1; D ambiguous. CDR3 length: 13 residues. V lost 1 base, J lost 6 bases, and 9 bases lay in between. Germline-derived CDR1 and CDR2 are SGHDN and FVKESK. CDR3 region: CASSQVSSAEAFF. CDR3 DNA: TGTGCCAGCAGCCAAGTATCGTCAGCTGAAGCTTTCTTT.

This clonotype was counted ten times or more. The chain is built from TRBV4-2 and TRBJ1-1; no firm D call. From germline, CDR1 is LGHNA and CDR2 YNFKEQ. The CDR3 consists of 16 residues. Trimming shortened V by 1 base and J by 1 base, and 13 bases separated the two germline ends. The CDR3 nucleotides are TGTGCCAGCAGCCAAGGGCCTGGGGAGGCGAACACTGAAGCTTTCTTT. This gives the protein CASSQGPGEANTEAFF.